This TCR beta chain was identified during a study of blood T cell repertoires in COVID-19. Categorization into cohorts depended on clinical history that participants reported. Recovered Cohort 3 donors showed two negative PCRs, clearance, or symptom resolution. V was shortened by 3 bases and J by 6 bases, with 20 bases between the two germline ends. Germline V CDR1 and CDR2: SEHNR, FQNEAQ (reference sequence). This CDR3 has 16 amino acids. In the authors' methods: The assay estimated nucleated cells by amplifying reference gene primers. Using immunoSEQ multiplex PCR, the repertoire was profiled, and TCRdb retains in-frame clones only, with some absent. V, J and clone size were drawn from that table, and D and trimming were deduced from the DNA. The sample includes roughly 220,000 clones, less than 90% seen only once; the top ten take just over 2.5%.

The receptor was derived from a woman in her 30s who had recovered from COVID-19. The rearrangement uses TRBV7-9 and TRBJ1-2, with a weak D call TRBD1 (5 bases). The sample consisted of PBMCs or T cells enriched from blood (not recorded which). In nucleotides, the CDR3 is TGTGCCAGCAGCTTCGGACGGGGGAGGCAGTCGGATGGCTACACCTTC. It yields the protein CASSFGRGRQSDGYTF. The full variable domain, rest sourced from reference TRBV7-9 and TRBJ1-2, is DTGVSQNPRHKITKRGQNVTFRCDPISEHNRLYWYRQTLGQGPEFLTYFQNEAQLEKSRLLSDRFSAERPKGSFSTLEIQRTEQGDSAMYLCASSFGRGRQSDGYTFGSGTRLTVV.